This T cell receptor (beta chain) was sequenced in a study of Ad26.COV2.S vaccination and SARS-CoV-2 variants. Only in-frame clones appear in the TCRdb table, and some are missing; sequencing was by immunoSEQ multiplex PCR. Of roughly 680,000 clones listed, 89% are singletons. Treatment indicated: about 20 received Ad26.COV2.S at low or high dose, single or two shots; roughly 5 received placebo; per-sample allocation not given. Following the first vaccine or placebo injection, samples were taken on day 63. The receptor was derived from a person between 18 and 65 years old who received the Ad26.COV2.S COVID-19 vaccine or a placebo. This specimen was peripheral blood, taken in a trial of Ad26.COV2.S vaccine versus placebo.

For the CDR3, the DNA is TGCGCCAGCAGTCAGGCCCAGACCTACGAGCAGTACTTC. Translating it yields CASSQAQTYEQYF. The chain joins TRBV5-1 to TRBJ2-7; D is uncertain. CDR3 length equals 13 residues. Germline V lookup: CDR1 SGHRS, CDR2 YFSETQ. V lost 5 bases to trimming and J lost 2 bases, with 11 bases between them.